This T cell receptor beta chain is drawn from a study of cytomegalovirus exposure and HLA in healthy donors. Whole-study context: Some 200 million T cells yielded some 120 million unique TCR beta sequences in earlier analysis.

Worth noting for this clone: The antigen is unknown.

Use of 60 Vbeta and 13 Jbeta primers characterized the PCR. The method was immunoSEQ multiplex PCR; TCRdb's version includes in-frame clones alone and lacks a portion of them. The sample consists of around 120,000 clones, approximately 80% of them appearing once. General observations from the study: Later analysis associated a missense DCLRE1C variant with TCR beta V- and J-gene trimming. Investigators reported some 150 TCR beta chains as tied to cytomegalovirus.

The TCR comes from a female donor in good health and CMV-seropositive. The specimen was PBMCs.

The CDR3 loop is CAIREGGGNTIYF. CDR3 in DNA: TGTGCCATCCGGGAGGGTGGGGGAAACACCATATATTTT. The chain has TRBV6-6 and TRBJ1-3, with unresolved D. The V end was cut by 10 bases, the J end by 4 bases, with 14 bases between. CDR1 and CDR2 (germline): MNHNY, SVGAGI (reference sequence). The CDR3 runs to 13 residues.